This T cell receptor (beta chain) derives from a study of radiation and T cells in renal cell carcinoma. Indicated time point: blood 4 weeks post-SBRT, at nephrectomy. Specified treatment: 15 Gy SBRT to primary tumor, nephrectomy 4 weeks later. TCRdb's copy holds only in-frame clones and misses some; the assay was immunoSEQ multiplex PCR. Of 50,000 to 70,000 clones listed, around 80% are singletons. Germline assignment: CDR1 MGHDK and CDR2 SYGVNS. With V trimmed by 4 bases and J by 4 bases, 17 bases remained unmatched. CDR3 length: 18 amino acids. The source of this sequence is a man aged 55-75 years with renal cell carcinoma. This chain uses TRBV25-1 with TRBJ2-3, with TRBD2 identical over 7 bases. The material sequenced was blood, taken from a patient whose treatment included radiotherapy and nephrectomy. The CDR3 nucleotides read TGTGCCAGCAGTGCTCCCCTCCCCGGACTAGTTGAGTCAGATACGCAGTATTTT. Its protein product is CASSAPLPGLVESDTQYF. Drawing the rest from reference TRBV25-1 and TRBJ2-3, the complete variable domain is EADIYQTPRYLVIGTGKKITLECSQTMGHDKMYWYQQDPGMELHLIHYSYGVNSTEKGDLSSESTVSRIRTEHFPLTLESARPSHTSQYLCASSAPLPGLVESDTQYFGPGTRLTVL.